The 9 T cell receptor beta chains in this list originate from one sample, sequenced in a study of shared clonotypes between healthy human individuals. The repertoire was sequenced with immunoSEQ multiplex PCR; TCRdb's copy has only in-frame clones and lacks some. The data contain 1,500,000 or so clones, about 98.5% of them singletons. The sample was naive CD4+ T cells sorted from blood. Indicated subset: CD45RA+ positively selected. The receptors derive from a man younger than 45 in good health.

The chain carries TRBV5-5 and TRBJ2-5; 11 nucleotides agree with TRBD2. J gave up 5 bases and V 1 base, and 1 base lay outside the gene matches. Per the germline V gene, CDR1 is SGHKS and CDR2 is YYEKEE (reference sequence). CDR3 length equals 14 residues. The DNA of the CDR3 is TGTGCCAGCAGCTTGTCTAGCGGGAGGGAGACCCAGTACTTC. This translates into CASSLSSGRETQYF.

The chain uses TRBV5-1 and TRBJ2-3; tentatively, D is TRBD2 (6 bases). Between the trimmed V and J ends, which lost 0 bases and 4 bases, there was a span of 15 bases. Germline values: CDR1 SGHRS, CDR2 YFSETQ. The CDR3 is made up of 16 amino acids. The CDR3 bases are TGCGCCAGCAGCTTGGTTGTAGCGGACGCCGCAGATACGCAGTATTTT. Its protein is CASSLVVADAADTQYF.

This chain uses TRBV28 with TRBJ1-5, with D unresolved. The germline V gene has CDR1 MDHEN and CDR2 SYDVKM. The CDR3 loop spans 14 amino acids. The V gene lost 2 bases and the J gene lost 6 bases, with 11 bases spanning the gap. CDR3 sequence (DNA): TGTGCCAGCAGTTTAATTACGAGAGCTCAGCCCCAGCATTTT. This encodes CASSLITRAQPQHF.

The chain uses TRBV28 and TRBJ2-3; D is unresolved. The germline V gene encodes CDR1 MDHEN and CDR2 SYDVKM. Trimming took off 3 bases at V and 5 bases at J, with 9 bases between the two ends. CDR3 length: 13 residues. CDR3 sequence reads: CASSFVGQDTQYF. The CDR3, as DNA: TGTGCCAGCAGTTTTGTCGGGCAAGATACGCAGTATTTT.

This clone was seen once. CDR3 in amino acids: CASTTPGGTQYF. CDR3 in DNA: TGTGCCAGCACCACCCCTGGAGGGACCCAGTACTTC. This chain links TRBV28 with TRBJ2-5; possible D gene TRBD2, 5 bases. The germline gives CDR1 MDHEN, CDR2 SYDVKM. The V end was cut by 7 bases, the J end by 7 bases, with 13 bases between. This CDR3 has 12 residues.

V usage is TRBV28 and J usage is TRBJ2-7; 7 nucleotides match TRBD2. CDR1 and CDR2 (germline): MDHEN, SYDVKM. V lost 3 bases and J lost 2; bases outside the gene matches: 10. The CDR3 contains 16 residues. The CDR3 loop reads CASSFLFLGGTYEQYF. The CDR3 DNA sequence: TGTGCCAGCAGTTTTTTATTCTTGGGAGGGACCTACGAGCAGTACTTC.

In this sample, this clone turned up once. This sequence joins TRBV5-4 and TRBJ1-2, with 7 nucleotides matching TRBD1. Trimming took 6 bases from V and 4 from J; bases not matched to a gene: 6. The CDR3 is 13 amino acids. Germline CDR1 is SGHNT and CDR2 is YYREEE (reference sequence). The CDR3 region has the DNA TGTGCCAGCAATATAGGGGGCGGCTATGGCTACACCTTC. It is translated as CASNIGGGYGYTF.

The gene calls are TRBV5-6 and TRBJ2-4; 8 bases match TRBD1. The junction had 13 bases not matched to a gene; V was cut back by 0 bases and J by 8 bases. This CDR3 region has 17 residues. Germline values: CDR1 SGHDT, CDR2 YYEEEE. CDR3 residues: CASSLAGTGRFGDIQYF. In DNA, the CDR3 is TGTGCCAGCAGCTTGGCGGGGACAGGTCGTTTCGGGGACATTCAGTACTTC.

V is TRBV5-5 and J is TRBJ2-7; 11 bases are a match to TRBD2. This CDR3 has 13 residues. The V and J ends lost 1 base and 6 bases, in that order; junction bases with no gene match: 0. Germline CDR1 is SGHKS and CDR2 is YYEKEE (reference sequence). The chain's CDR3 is CASSLLAGGEQYF. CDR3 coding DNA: TGTGCCAGCAGCTTGCTAGCGGGAGGCGAGCAGTACTTC.